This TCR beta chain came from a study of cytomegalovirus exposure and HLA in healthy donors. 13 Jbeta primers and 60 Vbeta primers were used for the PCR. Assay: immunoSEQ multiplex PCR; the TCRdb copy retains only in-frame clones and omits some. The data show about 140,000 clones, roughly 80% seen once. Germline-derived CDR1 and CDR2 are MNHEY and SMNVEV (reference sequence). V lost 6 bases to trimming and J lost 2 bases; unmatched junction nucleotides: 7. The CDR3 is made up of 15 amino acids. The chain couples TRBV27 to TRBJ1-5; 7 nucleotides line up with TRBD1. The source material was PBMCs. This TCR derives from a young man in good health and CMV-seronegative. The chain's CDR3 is CASSTTGKGNQPQHF. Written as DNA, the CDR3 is TGTGCCAGCAGCACGACAGGGAAGGGCAATCAGCCCCAGCATTTT.